Sequencing of this TCR beta chain was carried out in a study of control samples from healthy donors and cancer patients. The CDR3 covers 14 residues. Germline CDR1 reads SGHNT; CDR2 reads YYREEE (reference sequence). With 0 bases removed from V and 2 bases from J, the gap between germline ends came to 6 bases. Generated by immunoSEQ multiplex PCR, the TCRdb table keeps only in-frame clones and is missing some. Of 140,000 or so clones detected, about nine tenths appear once; the ten largest clones hold 4% to 5.5%. The V gene is TRBV5-4, the J gene TRBJ1-3; D is undetermined. Sample: blood. This TCR derives from a man aged 30 to 39 in good health. DNA for the CDR3: TGTGCCAGCAGCTTGGGCGGTCCTGGAAACACCATATATTTT. This gives the protein CASSLGGPGNTIYF. The whole variable domain, remainder taken from reference TRBV5-4 and TRBJ1-3, is ETGVTQSPTHLIKTRGQQVTLRCSSQSGHNTVSWYQQALGQGPQFIFQYYREEENGRGNFPPRFSGLQFPNYSSELNVNALELDDSALYLCASSLGGPGNTIYFGEGSWLTVV.